The clone carrying this T cell receptor beta chain was counted between two and nine times. This entry comes from a study of blood T cell repertoires in COVID-19. Study overall: The United States, Italy and Spain were the sources of the acute and convalescent COVID-19 samples. The analysed material was cDNA or gDNA that came from T cells, B-cell-depleted T cells, or PBMCs.

CDR3 length: 17 amino acids. Germline V gene sequence: CDR1 PRHDT, CDR2 FYEKMQ (reference sequence). Trimming removed 0 bases from V and 4 bases from J; junction bases left unmatched: 7. Authors' processing steps: Estimation of nucleated cell counts relied on the amplification of reference gene primers. Clones were read by immunoSEQ multiplex PCR, and TCRdb kept only the in-frame ones, dropping some. The V and J calls and clone size are taken from that table; D and trimming were inferred from the DNA. The sample consists of 90,000 to 120,000 clones, almost 85% of them appearing once. What was sequenced was peripheral blood. This rearrangement joins TRBV13 to TRBJ2-3; 10 positions match TRBD2. The sequence came from a human donor in a cohort sampled during active COVID-19. The CDR3 nucleotides read TGTGCCAGCAGCTTAGGCCGCGCTAGCGGGAGAGCAGATACGCAGTATTTT. Translating it yields CASSLGRASGRADTQYF. Looking up the rest from reference TRBV13 and TRBJ2-3 gives the full variable domain: AAGVIQSPRHLIKEKRETATLKCYPIPRHDTVYWYQQGPGQDPQFLISFYEKMQSDKGSIPDRFSAQQFSDYHSELNMSSLELGDSALYFCASSLGRASGRADTQYFGPGTRLTVL.